This entry features one T cell receptor (beta chain) sequence. Its cognate antigen is unknown. The data stem from a study of CD8+ T cells in alopecia areata. Study information: Tofacitinib continued for 6 to 18 months and was then withheld for 6 months. Findings of the study overall: It was lesional scalp, especially alopecia totalis/universalis, that showed higher clonality than normal scalp.

Peripheral blood samples and lesional scalp punch biopsies were obtained from alopecia areata patients. The CDR3 has 13 residues. Germline V CDR1 and CDR2: SQVTM, ANQGSEA. With V trimmed by 7 bases and J by 5 bases, 9 bases remained unmatched. It was cDNA, reverse transcribed from extracted RNA, that served as the sequencing template. The assay was immunoSEQ multiplex PCR, and TCRdb's table has in-frame clones only and misses some. The table includes about 160,000 clones, around 47% detected once. The chain uses TRBV29-1 and TRBJ2-7, with 9 nucleotides matching TRBD2. Sequenced material: CD4+ T cells sorted from blood. The TCR comes from a human donor with alopecia areata. CDR3 DNA sequence: TGCAGCGCCGCCGGCGGGGGGGTGGACGAGCAGTACTTC. Translation: CSAAGGGVDEQYF.